Below, 3 T cell receptor beta chains from the same sample are listed, as sequenced in a study of T cells in tuberculosis. Data came from immunoSEQ multiplex PCR; TCRdb stores just in-frame clones and leaves some out. The sample lists 6,500 to 8,000 clones; approximately 95% were seen once. Sequencing was done on a sample of PBMCs. These receptors originate from an adult with tuberculosis.

The rearrangement joins TRBV21-1 to TRBJ2-1; the table's D gene call, TRBD2, was not cross checked with the DNA. TRBV21-1 counts as a pseudogene. CDR3 length: 15 residues. The CDR3 nucleotides read TGTGCCAGCAGCAACCGGGTCCTTCGCTACAATGAGCAGTTCTTC. Translated, it gives CASSNRVLRYNEQFF.

The V gene is TRBV4-1, the J gene TRBJ2-7, with D possibly being TRBD2 (7 bases). There are 15 residues in the CDR3. V lost 0 bases, J lost 4 bases, and 13 bases lay in between. In germline, CDR1 is MGHRA, CDR2 YSYEKL. The CDR3 nucleotides are TGCGCCAGCAGCCAAGATTGGAGGGGGGGATACGAGCAGTACTTC. The encoded protein is CASSQDWRGGYEQYF.

V usage is TRBV11-1 and J usage is TRBJ2-5, with TRBD2 matching over 7 bases. Germline V lookup: CDR1 SGHAT, CDR2 FQDESV (reference sequence). V was pared by 5 bases and J by 5 bases, with 8 bases of the junction left unmatched. This CDR3 has 14 residues. CDR3 sequence reads: CASSLRLAGETQYF. For the CDR3, the DNA is TGTGCCAGCAGCCTCCGACTAGCTGGGGAGACCCAGTACTTC.